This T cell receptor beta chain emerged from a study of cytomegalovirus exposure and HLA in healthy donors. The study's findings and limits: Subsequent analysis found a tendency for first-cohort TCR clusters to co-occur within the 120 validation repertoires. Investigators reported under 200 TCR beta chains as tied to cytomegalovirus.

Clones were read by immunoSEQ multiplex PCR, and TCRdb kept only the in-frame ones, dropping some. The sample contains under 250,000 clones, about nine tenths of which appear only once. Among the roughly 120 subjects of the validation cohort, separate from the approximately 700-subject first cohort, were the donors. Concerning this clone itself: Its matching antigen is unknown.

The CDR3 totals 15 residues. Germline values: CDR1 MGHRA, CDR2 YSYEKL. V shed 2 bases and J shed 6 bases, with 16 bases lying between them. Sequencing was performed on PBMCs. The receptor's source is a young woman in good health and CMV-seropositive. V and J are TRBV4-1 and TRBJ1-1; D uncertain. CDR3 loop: CASSQRGQVFAEAFF. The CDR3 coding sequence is TGCGCCAGCAGCCAACGAGGGCAAGTCTTCGCTGAAGCTTTCTTT.